The clone carrying this T cell receptor beta chain has a single count. Its target is unknown. The sample comes from a study of cytomegalovirus exposure and HLA in healthy donors. Across the whole study: Unique TCRs from HLA-typed donors, 65 million to 85 million of them, were held in an early data release.

PCR used 60 Vbeta primers and 13 Jbeta primers. Only in-frame clones appear in the TCRdb table, and some are missing; sequencing was by immunoSEQ multiplex PCR. The table includes roughly 120,000 clones, roughly 80% detected once. V dropped 3 bases and J dropped 2; count of bases not matched to a gene: 11. CDR1 SEHNR and CDR2 FQNEAQ come from the germline V gene (reference sequence). The CDR3 length is 17 residues. Overall study results and limits: Most subjects' HLA-A and HLA-B alleles were reportedly predicted from TCR beta sequences. Overall, roughly 160 TCR beta chains were annotated as cytomegalovirus-associated.

The V gene is TRBV7-9, the J gene TRBJ2-5, with 8 nucleotides matching TRBD1. Sample: PBMCs. This sequence was found in a man aged 50 or older in good health and CMV-seropositive. The CDR3 spells CASSFATGEVLQETQYF. The DNA of the CDR3 is TGTGCCAGCAGCTTCGCGACAGGGGAAGTATTGCAAGAGACCCAGTACTTC.